These 9 T cell receptor beta chains came from one sample sequenced in a study of blood T cell repertoires in COVID-19. This table comes from immunoSEQ multiplex PCR, and its TCRdb copy is limited to in-frame clones, with some not included. The sample includes under 300,000 clones, 75% to 90% of them seen just once. The sequenced sample consisted of peripheral blood. Receptors originate from a man aged 25 to 40 who had recovered from COVID-19.

The V and J genes are TRBV6-5 and TRBJ2-7, with D tentatively TRBD2 (6 bases). The germline CDR1 and CDR2 sequences are MNHEY and SVGAGI. Trimming pared 6 bases from V and 3 bases from J, leaving 15 bases between. This CDR3 has 14 amino acids. CDR3 in amino acids: CASSGTGVIYEQYF. The DNA of the CDR3 is TGTGCCAGCAGCGGGACGGGAGTGATCTACGAGCAGTACTTC.

The chain couples TRBV28 to TRBJ2-5; D might be TRBD1 (6 bases). CDR1 is MDHEN, CDR2 SYDVKM, per germline. The CDR3 is made up of 13 amino acids. V was trimmed by 6 bases and J by 5 bases, leaving 13 bases between them. The CDR3 here is CASSQQGQETQYF. The CDR3 DNA sequence: TGTGCCAGCAGCCAGCAGGGGCAGGAGACCCAGTACTTC. Full variable domain (remainder filled in from reference TRBV28 and TRBJ2-5): DVKVTQSSRYLVKRTGEKVFLECVQDMDHENMFWYRQDPGLGLRLIYFSYDVKMKEKGDIPEGYSVSREKKERFSLILESASTNQTSMYLCASSQQGQETQYFGPGTRLLVL.

The chain combines TRBV9 with TRBJ1-2; D is possibly TRBD1 (6 bases). This CDR3 has 15 residues. Germline V lookup: CDR1 SGDLS, CDR2 YYNGEE. The V end lost 0 bases, the J end lost 4 bases, and 13 bases lay between the germline ends. The CDR3 loop is CASSVATGQSYGYTF. Written as DNA, the CDR3 is TGTGCCAGCAGCGTAGCAACCGGACAGTCCTATGGCTACACCTTC. The entire variable domain, with the rest obtained from reference TRBV9 and TRBJ1-2, is as follows: DSGVTQTPKHLITATGQRVTLRCSPRSGDLSVYWYQQSLDQGLQFLIQYYNGEERAKGNILERFSAQQFPDLHSELNLSSLELGDSALYFCASSVATGQSYGYTFGSGTRLTVV.

The V call is TRBV24-1, the J call TRBJ1-3; D unclear. The CDR3 has 15 residues. V was shortened by 2 bases and J by 3 bases, with 10 bases between the two germline ends. Germline CDR1 and CDR2: KGHDR and SFDVKD. In DNA form, the CDR3 reads TGTGCCACCAGTGATTCCGCGGCAAATGGAAACACCATATATTTT. Residues: CATSDSAANGNTIYF.

This chain joins TRBV5-6 and TRBJ2-1; a weak D match, TRBD2 (5 bases). The V and J ends lost 5 bases and 11 bases respectively, with 14 bases between them. CDR1 and CDR2 (germline): SGHDT, YYEEEE. The CDR3 loop spans 12 amino acids. This CDR3 is CASSRAGDKQFF. CDR3 DNA: TGTGCCAGCAGTCGTGCCGGGGATAAGCAGTTCTTC. Full variable domain (remainder filled in from reference TRBV5-6 and TRBJ2-1): DAGVTQSPTHLIKTRGQQVTLRCSPKSGHDTVSWYQQALGQGPQFIFQYYEEEERQRGNFPDRFSGHQFPNYSSELNVNALLLGDSALYLCASSRAGDKQFFGPGTRLTVL.

This clone came up a few times. The chain combines TRBV7-2 with TRBJ1-1; 8 bases are a match to TRBD1. The CDR3 extends over 15 amino acids. V gave up 1 base and J gave up 4 bases; unmatched junction bases: 5. Germline CDR1 reads SGHTA; CDR2 reads FQGNSA. CDR3 sequence (DNA): TGTGCCAGCAGCTTAGACGGACAGGGTGGCACTGAAGCTTTCTTT. It translates to CASSLDGQGGTEAFF.

V and J are TRBV14 and TRBJ2-3; a weak D match, TRBD1 (6 bases). V was clipped by 7 bases and J by 2 bases, with 13 bases between them. CDR1 is SGHDN, CDR2 FVKESK, per germline. The CDR3 length is 14 residues. The CDR3: CASTPGQITDTQYF. CDR3 sequence (DNA): TGTGCCAGCACCCCGGGACAAATCACAGATACGCAGTATTTT.

This CDR3 is CATSDGPGETQYF. The DNA of the CDR3 is TGTGCCACCAGTGATGGGCCAGGGGAGACCCAGTACTTC. This chain joins TRBV24-1 and TRBJ2-5; tentatively, D is TRBD1 (5 bases). The germline V gene has CDR1 KGHDR and CDR2 SFDVKD. The CDR3 is 13 residues long. V was trimmed by 3 bases and J by 5 bases, leaving 9 bases between them.

The chain joins TRBV30 to TRBJ1-2, with a weak D call TRBD1 (6 bases). The CDR3 covers 13 residues. The germline V and J ends were trimmed by 0 bases and 5 bases, with 10 bases remaining between them. In germline, CDR1 is GTSNPN, CDR2 SVGIG (reference sequence). The CDR3 DNA reads TGTGCCTGGAGTGTTAGCCAGGGGTATGGCTACACCTTC. It specifies CAWSVSQGYGYTF.